This TCR beta chain was sequenced for a study of blood T cell repertoires in COVID-19. This CDR3 is built from 14 residues. Germline loops: CDR1 MDHEN, CDR2 SYDVKM. Trimming cost V 5 bases and J 4 bases, with 14 bases left between them. In regard to this clone: The sample carries other DNA sequences with the same CDR3.

As handled by the study authors: Estimated nucleated cell counts came from reference gene primer amplification. Clones were sequenced by immunoSEQ multiplex PCR, and TCRdb holds only the in-frame ones, with some missing. V and J calls and clone size come straight from that table; D and trimming were deduced from the DNA. The sample yields tens of thousands of clones, around 67% seen once. Sequences were obtained from peripheral blood. The chain combines TRBV28 with TRBJ1-1; D may be TRBD1 (6 bases). The receptor's source is a human donor with acute or convalescent COVID-19. The donor label of this sample is uncertain. The CDR3 sequence: CASSPAGAGTEAFF. For the CDR3, the DNA is TGTGCCAGCAGTCCAGCGGGGGCGGGCACTGAAGCTTTCTTT.